These 23 T cell receptor beta chains originate from one sample sequenced in a study of cytomegalovirus exposure and HLA in healthy donors. PCR used 60 Vbeta primers and 13 Jbeta primers. The method was immunoSEQ multiplex PCR; TCRdb's version includes in-frame clones alone and lacks a portion of them. The sample contains more than 95,000 clones, more than 70% of which appear only once. Material: PBMCs. The receptor set was obtained from a man aged 25 to 40 in good health and CMV-seronegative.

This clone has just a few counts. CDR3 DNA sequence: TGTGCCAGCAGTTTCATCCAATTCTCTGGAAACACCATATATTTT. Its protein is CASSFIQFSGNTIYF. This rearrangement joins TRBV28 to TRBJ1-3; unclear D gene. This CDR3 spans 15 amino acids. Germline loops: CDR1 MDHEN, CDR2 SYDVKM. Trimming cost V 3 bases and J 0 bases, with 9 bases left between them.

The count of this clone is one. The chain couples TRBV19 to TRBJ2-1; D perhaps matches TRBD1 (5 bases). CDR3 size: 13 residues. V was cut by 1 base and J by 4 bases, with 5 bases left in between. The germline CDR1 and CDR2 sequences are LNHDA and SQIVND (reference sequence). CDR3 residues: CASSIGQYNEQFF. For the CDR3, the DNA is TGTGCCAGTAGTATAGGACAGTACAATGAGCAGTTCTTC. The full variable domain, its missing parts supplied by reference TRBV19 and TRBJ2-1, is DGGITQSPKYLFRKEGQNVTLSCEQNLNHDAMYWYRQDPGQGLRLIYYSQIVNDFQKGDIAEGYSVSREKKESFPLTVTSAQKNPTAFYLCASSIGQYNEQFFGPGTRLTVL.

This clone was counted once. The chain employs TRBV4-3 and TRBJ2-5; D is uncertain. Germline CDR1 and CDR2: LGHNA and YSLEER. Trimming left V 4 bases short and J 0 bases short, with 18 bases between. This CDR3 is 17 amino acids long. The CDR3 is CASSPQVASEYQETQYF. The DNA of the CDR3 is TGCGCCAGCAGCCCCCAAGTGGCTAGTGAGTACCAAGAGACCCAGTACTTC.

The genes are TRBV5-5 and TRBJ2-1, with a possible D match to TRBD1 (6 bases). CDR3 length: 13 residues. Germline V gene lookup returns CDR1 SGHKS and CDR2 YYEKEE (reference sequence). Trimming left V 7 bases short and J 3 bases short, with 11 bases between. The CDR3 DNA is TGTGCCAGCTTCAGGGGAAACTACAATGAGCAGTTCTTC. It codes for CASFRGNYNEQFF.

The chain has TRBV5-1 and TRBJ2-2; 8 positions agree with TRBD1. CDR3 length: 16 amino acids. Germline V gives CDR1 SGHRS, CDR2 YFSETQ. The V and J ends lost 3 bases and 0 bases, in that order; junction bases with no gene match: 4. The chain's CDR3 is CASSSATGANTGELFF. CDR3 DNA: TGCGCCAGCAGCTCAGCGACAGGGGCGAACACCGGGGAGCTGTTTTTT.

The rearrangement links TRBV10-2 to TRBJ1-1, with D hard to call. The CDR3 length is 12 residues. CDR1 is WSHSY and CDR2 is SAAADI in the germline V gene. The V and J ends lost 6 bases and 5 bases respectively, with 10 bases between them. The CDR3 DNA reads as TGCGCCAGCAGACTCTCTGCGACTGAAGCTTTCTTT. Amino acids: CASRLSATEAFF.

In its sample, this clone was seen once. The chain recombines TRBV28 with TRBJ2-7; no clear D gene. Deletions cut 4 bases from V and 0 bases from J, with 16 bases between. Germline lookup yields CDR1 MDHEN and CDR2 SYDVKM. This CDR3 is 16 amino acids long. The CDR3 reads CASSSPLLFASYEQYF. The CDR3 DNA reads as TGTGCCAGCAGTTCCCCACTCCTTTTTGCCTCCTACGAGCAGTACTTC. Combining the CDR3 with reference TRBV28 and TRBJ2-7 gives the whole variable domain DVKVTQSSRYLVKRTGEKVFLECVQDMDHENMFWYRQDPGLGLRLIYFSYDVKMKEKGDIPEGYSVSREKKERFSLILESASTNQTSMYLCASSSPLLFASYEQYFGPGTRLTVT.

This clone was detected ten times or more. The J gene is TRBJ2-2, the V gene TRBV18, with unresolved D. Germline V gene lookup returns CDR1 KGHSH and CDR2 LQKENI. The CDR3 runs 13 residues. The ends were cut back, 0 bases at V and 5 bases at J, with 4 bases in the middle. The CDR3 DNA sequence: TGTGCCAGCTCACCACCTTCGACCGGGGAGCTGTTTTTT. Protein product: CASSPPSTGELFF.

The chain links TRBV5-1 to TRBJ1-3; maybe TRBD1 (6 bases). Germline assignment: CDR1 SGHRS and CDR2 YFSETQ. Trimming took off 4 bases at V and 6 bases at J, with 23 bases between the two ends. CDR3 length: 17 residues. The CDR3 bases are TGCGCCAGCAGCCCAGAGGGGGGGCGTTCGGTGGTAAACACCATATATTTT. Its translation: CASSPEGGRSVVNTIYF.

The chain combines TRBV6-5 with TRBJ1-1; D gene unclear. Trimming left V 0 bases short and J 1 base short, with 9 bases between. The CDR3 contains 15 residues. Germline lookup yields CDR1 MNHEY and CDR2 SVGAGI. The DNA for the CDR3 is TGTGCCAGCAGTTACTCGATATCAGGGAACACTGAAGCTTTCTTT. Its translation: CASSYSISGNTEAFF.

The CDR3 protein is CASSQDEAGGFYEQYF. The CDR3 DNA sequence: TGTGCCAGCAGCCAAGATGAGGCAGGGGGCTTCTACGAGCAGTACTTC. The chain is built from TRBV4-2 and TRBJ2-7, with 8 bases matching TRBD1. From germline, CDR1 is LGHNA and CDR2 YNFKEQ. This CDR3 comprises 16 residues. V shed 0 bases and J 3 bases; nucleotides not matched to a gene: 7.

This clone was seen just once. The chain joins TRBV5-1 to TRBJ1-1; maybe TRBD1 (5 bases). CDR1 and CDR2 (germline): SGHRS, YFSETQ. The CDR3 totals 14 residues. The V and J ends lost 4 bases and 0 bases respectively, with 10 bases between them. The CDR3 DNA sequence: TGCGCCAGCAGCGAGACCAGGGTGAACACTGAAGCTTTCTTT. This gives the protein CASSETRVNTEAFF.

The chain links TRBV6-4 to TRBJ1-5; no reliable D call. Germline V gene sequence: CDR1 MRHNA, CDR2 SNTAGT. CDR3 length: 18 amino acids. The V end lost 4 bases, the J end lost 1 base, and 20 bases lay between the germline ends. The chain's CDR3 is CASSVDQDGSISNQPQHF. The CDR3, as DNA: TGTGCCAGCAGTGTCGATCAGGACGGGAGTATAAGCAATCAGCCCCAGCATTTT.

This clone appeared once. The V gene is TRBV28, the J gene TRBJ2-3; possibly TRBD1 for D (6 bases). The germline V gene encodes CDR1 MDHEN and CDR2 SYDVKM. The CDR3 totals 16 residues. V lost 5 bases and J 4 bases, leaving 19 bases between the germline ends. CDR3 loop: CASSPTTGLWADTQYF. CDR3 bases: TGTGCCAGCAGTCCCACCACAGGGCTTTGGGCAGATACGCAGTATTTT.

This clone has more than one count but fewer than ten. The J gene is TRBJ1-2, the V gene TRBV5-1; D call uncertain. Germline V CDR1 and CDR2: SGHRS, YFSETQ. V was cut by 0 bases and J by 0 bases, with 9 bases left in between. The CDR3 totals 15 residues. In DNA, the CDR3 is TGCGCCAGCAGCTTGGGGGCCGGAACTAACTATGGCTACACCTTC. Its translation is CASSLGAGTNYGYTF.

In DNA form, the CDR3 reads TGTGCCAGCAGTTACGAGGGGGGGCTCGGCTACACCTTC. Protein product: CASSYEGGLGYTF. This chain joins TRBV6-5 and TRBJ1-2; weak D call: TRBD1 (6 bases). Germline loops: CDR1 MNHEY, CDR2 SVGAGI. The CDR3 spans 13 residues. V gave up 2 bases and J gave up 8 bases, with 12 bases separating them.

J is TRBJ2-7 and V is TRBV25-1, with D maybe TRBD1 (6 bases). This CDR3 region has 16 residues. Germline CDR1 reads MGHDK; CDR2 reads SYGVNS. V gave up 9 bases and J gave up 0 bases, with 21 bases separating them. The CDR3 is CARLNGEGEASYEQYF. The CDR3 DNA reads as TGTGCCAGGCTGAATGGAGAGGGGGAAGCCTCCTACGAGCAGTACTTC.

In DNA, the CDR3 is TGTGCCAGCAGCTTGGCAGGGGACACTGAAGCTTTCTTT. Protein product: CASSLAGDTEAFF. The chain couples TRBV11-2 to TRBJ1-1; tentative D call: TRBD1 (6 bases). CDR3 size: 13 residues. Germline V gives CDR1 SGHAT, CDR2 FQNNGV. The germline V and J ends were trimmed by 3 bases and 3 bases, with 8 bases remaining between them.

In DNA form, the CDR3 reads TGTGCCAGTAGTATCCAGGGTTACTACGAGCAGTACTTC. Encoded protein: CASSIQGYYEQYF. The chain employs TRBV19 and TRBJ2-7; maybe TRBD1 (5 bases). From germline, CDR1 is LNHDA and CDR2 SQIVND (reference sequence). The V end lost 3 bases, the J end lost 3 bases, and 9 bases lay between the germline ends. There are 13 residues in the CDR3.

The chain couples TRBV11-3 to TRBJ2-1; tentative D call: TRBD1 (5 bases). The germline V gene encodes CDR1 SGHNT and CDR2 YENEEA. This CDR3 contains 16 residues. V lost 3 bases and J 4 bases, leaving 16 bases between the germline ends. CDR3 in DNA: TGTGCCAGCAGCTTGGGCAGGGCAGGTGAATACAATGAGCAGTTCTTC. Translation gives CASSLGRAGEYNEQFF.

This clone occurred a few times. The chain uses TRBV6-1 and TRBJ1-4, with a possible D match to TRBD1 (6 bases). This CDR3 is built from 16 residues. Germline values: CDR1 MNHNS, CDR2 SASEGT. Trimming took off 6 bases at V and 5 bases at J, with 19 bases between the two ends. The CDR3 DNA is TGTGCCAGCAGGGAACTCGGGACAAGGGTAAATGAAAAACTGTTTTTT. Its protein is CASRELGTRVNEKLFF.

J is TRBJ1-1 and V is TRBV6-5; tentative D call: TRBD1 (6 bases). The CDR3 is 13 residues long. CDR1 and CDR2 from the germline V gene are MNHEY and SVGAGI. Trimming cost V 6 bases and J 3 bases, with 11 bases left between them. This CDR3 reads CASSRGQYTEAFF. In DNA form, the CDR3 reads TGTGCCAGCAGCCGAGGACAGTACACTGAAGCTTTCTTT.

The CDR3 region is CASSRGLRTGREDTQYF. CDR3 DNA: TGTGCCAGCAGCCGTGGGTTAAGGACAGGGAGGGAAGATACGCAGTATTTT. This chain uses TRBV7-2 with TRBJ2-3; D possibly corresponds to TRBD1 (8 bases). The CDR3 is 17 amino acids. The V end lost 5 bases, the J end lost 5 bases, and 23 bases lay between the germline ends. Germline CDR1 reads SGHTA; CDR2 reads FQGNSA.